This T cell receptor beta chain appears in the sequencing data of a study of vaccination and CD4 T cells after COVID-19. The study's findings and limits: Within the convalescent patients, a median about 89% of the SARS-CoV-2-reactive clones were ones that appeared only post-vaccination.

This CDR3 has 15 residues. The V end was cut by 0 bases, the J end by 6 bases, with 11 bases between. Per the germline V gene, CDR1 is WNHNN and CDR2 is SYGVQD (reference sequence). Treatment indicated: roughly ten-day PBMC culture with coronavirus spike peptide pools or control peptides (ViraFEST assay). ViraFEST relied on peptide pools to expand antigen-specific T cells; the TCRs were sequenced afterward. Some 2 million PBMCs were grown per well alongside approximately 9.4 IU/ml IL-2 and 8 to 10 ug/ml peptide pools. Cells received half-medium changes with fresh IL-2 medium on days 3 and 7. On this clonotype: What it recognizes is unknown.

The Oncomine TCR Beta short-read assay was applied to DNA of cultured CD4+ T cells. Via MiXCR, TCRdb re-called the PCR reads, giving one row per CDR3 protein. The repertoire holds about 11,000 distinct CDR3 sequences, approximately 65% seen once, with roughly 25% in the top ten. The material sequenced was CD4+ T cells from blood, cultured in vitro, taken before SARS-CoV-2 vaccination. The TCR originated in a human donor who had recovered from COVID-19. This chain links TRBV10-1 with TRBJ2-2; D unresolved. CDR3 sequence (DNA): TGCGCCAGCAGTGAGTCATTGTCATTCCCCGGGGAGCTGTTTTTT. Its translation: CASSESLSFPGELFF.